This TCR beta chain was sequenced for a study of molecular identifiers for immune sequencing clone quantification (dated by TCRdb to 2017 to 2018). About the study as a whole: In a replicate experiment, RNA from roughly 21,000 or 96,000 naive CD8 T cells was split into five aliquots, four of which were sequenced. This methods study benchmarked molecular-identifier clustering-based TCR repertoire sequencing (MIDCIRS) and TCR RNA copy counting, using CD8 T cells to do so.

From the cysteine through the phenylalanine, the CDR3 covers 12 amino acids. Left in the record is the CDR3 DNA by itself, 36 bases read in frame from the first base. V is shortened by 4 bases, J by 4 bases, and the region joining them spans 8 bases. CDR1 and CDR2 are drawn from the germline V gene (reference sequence): MNHNY, SVGAGI. The full study reports these points: In CMV-specific effector cells, clones with more than 20 RNA copies accounted for over 97% of molecules, whereas in naive cells such clones accounted for under 1%. Even against a background of some 1 million naive CD8 T cells, spiked-in Jurkat TCR RNA amounting to a single cell's worth was reported to be detectable. The sizes of highly expanded clones could end up underestimated when identical TCR molecules share a barcode. When barcode sub-clustering was left out, chimeric consensus sequences inflated TCR diversity, with chimeras reaching as high as 47%. The naive libraries included spiked-in Jurkat TCR RNA (about ten copies' worth), and this Jurkat TCR RNA is not part of the donor repertoire. Modeling indicated 2.5 to 3 TCR RNA copies recovered per cell, compared with 9.5 to 10 by digital PCR, which implies a capture efficiency of about 31%.

To prepare the library, PCR was applied. The listed sequencing device is Illumina HiSeq 4000. Bulk TCR libraries were generated as previously described, with the TCR primers listed in Table S5 used. Total RNA was purified with the Qiagen AllPrep DNA/RNA kit. Before analysis, reads from multiple sequencing runs of the same library were pooled. The authors' analysis ran thus. Reads were retained only if an exact TCR constant sequence was present, and the retained reads were trimmed to 150 nt and grouped according to their 12-nt molecular barcodes. Reads in each barcode group were sub-clustered using a 15% Levenshtein threshold, and a quality-weighted consensus sequence was built for each RNA molecule. Non-functional sequences were filtered out, along with any lower-count sequence sitting one edit away from another sequence. Barcode sub-clusters with fewer than 20% of the maximum read count were removed, based on fitting two negative binomial distributions. TCRdb reanalyzed the raw reads on its own, using fastp at Q25 for trimming and MiXCR for clone calling, and kept in-frame beta chains. Entries that share a CDR3 protein sequence are merged under the most common genes and DNA. The V and J calls here are based on TCRdb, not the publication. Within this sample are approximately 54,000 distinct CDR3 sequences, with about 23% of them counted one time only. Under 2% of the sample is taken by the ten largest.

This clonotype has a count of ten or more. No cognate antigen has been identified for it. The input lacks base qualities; no much larger clone sits a single base away. Libraries of naive CD8 T cells were built from about 21,000 to 970,000 sorted cells, with 10%, 30% or 50% of the purified RNA used. Naive CD8 T cells, defined as CD8+CD4-CCR7+CD45RA+, were FACS-sorted into RLT Plus buffer on a BD FACSAria II. To test detection sensitivity, Jurkat RNA equivalent to approximately ten TCR copies was spiked into samples of about 19,000-1,000,000 naive CD8 T cells. Enrichment of CD8 T cells was done with RosetteSep CD8+ T Cell Enrichment Cocktail plus Ficoll-Paque, and ACK red cell lysis came afterward.

The TCR sequence derives from a human donor in good health. Some libraries in this study had Jurkat cell RNA spiked in. The rearrangement joined TRBV6-6 to TRBJ2-7; the D element could tentatively be TRBD1 or TRBD2, as 5 bases agree for each. The specimen sequenced was naive CD8+ T cells from blood, with Jurkat cell RNA spiked in. The meaning of the sample's cell subset or site label: FACS-sorted CD8+CD4-CCR7+CD45RA+ naive T cells. The CDR3: CASSWDGYEQYF. The sequenced DNA is TGTGCCAGCAGTTGGGACGGATACGAGCAGTACTTC.